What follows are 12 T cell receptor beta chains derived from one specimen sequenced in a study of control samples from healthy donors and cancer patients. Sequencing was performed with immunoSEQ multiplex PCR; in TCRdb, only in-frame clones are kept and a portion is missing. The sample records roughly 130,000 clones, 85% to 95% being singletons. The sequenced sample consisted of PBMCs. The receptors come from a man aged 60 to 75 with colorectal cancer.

DNA of the CDR3: TGTGCCTGGAACAAAAAGGACAGGGGGGGAACAGCTTTCTTT. Encoded protein: CAWNKKDRGGTAFF. V is TRBV30 and J is TRBJ1-1; 10 bases agree with TRBD1. With V trimmed by 4 bases and J by 10 bases, 12 bases remained unmatched. Germline CDR1 reads GTSNPN; CDR2 reads SVGIG (reference sequence). The CDR3 contains 14 residues.

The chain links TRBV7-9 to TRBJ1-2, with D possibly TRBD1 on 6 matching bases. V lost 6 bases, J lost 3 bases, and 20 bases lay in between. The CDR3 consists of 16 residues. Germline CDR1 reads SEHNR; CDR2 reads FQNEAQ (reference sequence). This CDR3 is CASRPYLRGLDYGYTF. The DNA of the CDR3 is TGTGCCAGCAGACCCTATCTCCGGGGGCTGGACTATGGCTACACCTTC.

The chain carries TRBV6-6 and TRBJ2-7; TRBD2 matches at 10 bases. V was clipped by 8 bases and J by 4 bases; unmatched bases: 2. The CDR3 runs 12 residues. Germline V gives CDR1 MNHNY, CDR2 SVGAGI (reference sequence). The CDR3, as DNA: TGTGCCAGCGGGACTAGCGTTTACGAGCAGTACTTC. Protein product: CASGTSVYEQYF.

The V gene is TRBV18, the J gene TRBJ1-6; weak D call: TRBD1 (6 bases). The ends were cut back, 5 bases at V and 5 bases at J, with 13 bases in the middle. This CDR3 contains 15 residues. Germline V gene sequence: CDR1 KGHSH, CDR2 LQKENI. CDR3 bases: TGTGCCAGCTCAACAGGGATGGGCAATAATTCACCCCTCCACTTT. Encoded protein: CASSTGMGNNSPLHF.

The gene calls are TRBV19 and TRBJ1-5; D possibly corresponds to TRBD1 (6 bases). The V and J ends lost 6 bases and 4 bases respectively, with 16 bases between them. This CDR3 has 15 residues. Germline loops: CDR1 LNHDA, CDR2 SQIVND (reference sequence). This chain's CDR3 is CASRAPGDRNQPQHF. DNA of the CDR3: TGTGCCAGTAGGGCGCCAGGGGATCGGAATCAGCCCCAGCATTTT.

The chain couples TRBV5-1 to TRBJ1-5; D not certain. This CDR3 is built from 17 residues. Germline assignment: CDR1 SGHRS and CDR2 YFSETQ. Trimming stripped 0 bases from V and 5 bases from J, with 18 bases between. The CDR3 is CASSLEKESGCYQPQHF. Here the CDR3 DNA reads TGCGCCAGCAGCTTGGAAAAAGAATCTGGTTGCTATCAGCCCCAGCATTTT.

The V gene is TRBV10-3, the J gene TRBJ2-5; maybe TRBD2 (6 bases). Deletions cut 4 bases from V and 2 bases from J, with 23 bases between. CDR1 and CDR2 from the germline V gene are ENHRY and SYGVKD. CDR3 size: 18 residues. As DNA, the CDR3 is TGTGCCATCAGTGGGAGTTTGATGGGGGGAAAGGGTCAAGAGACCCAGTACTTC. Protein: CAISGSLMGGKGQETQYF.

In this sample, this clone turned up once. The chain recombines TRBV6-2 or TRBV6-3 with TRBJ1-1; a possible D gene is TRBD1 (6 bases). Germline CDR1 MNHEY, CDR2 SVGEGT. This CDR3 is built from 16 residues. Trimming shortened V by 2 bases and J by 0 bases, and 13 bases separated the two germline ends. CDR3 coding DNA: TGTGCCAGCAGTTACCCTTACGGGACACTGAACACTGAAGCTTTCTTT. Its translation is CASSYPYGTLNTEAFF.

CDR3 bases: TGCGCCAGCAGTCAATCGTCCGAGAGTTGGGTGGCGGACACTGAAGCTTTCTTT. This sequence encodes CASSQSSESWVADTEAFF. This chain uses TRBV23-1 with TRBJ1-1; D is ambiguous. TRBV23-1 is an open reading frame, and its role is uncertain. The CDR3 totals 18 residues. V lost 0 bases, J lost 3 bases, and 20 bases lay in between.

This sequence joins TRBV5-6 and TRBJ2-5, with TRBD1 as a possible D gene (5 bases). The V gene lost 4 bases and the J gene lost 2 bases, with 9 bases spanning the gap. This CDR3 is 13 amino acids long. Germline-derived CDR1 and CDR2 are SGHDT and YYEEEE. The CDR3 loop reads CASSNRNQETQYF. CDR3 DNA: TGTGCCAGCAGCAACAGGAATCAAGAGACCCAGTACTTC.

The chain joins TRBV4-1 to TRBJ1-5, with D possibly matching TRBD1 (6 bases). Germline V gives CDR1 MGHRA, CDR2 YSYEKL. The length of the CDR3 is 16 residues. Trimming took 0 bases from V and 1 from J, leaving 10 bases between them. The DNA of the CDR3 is TGCGCCAGCAGCCAAGAAGGCAGGGGAAGCAATCAGCCCCAGCATTTT. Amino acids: CASSQEGRGSNQPQHF.

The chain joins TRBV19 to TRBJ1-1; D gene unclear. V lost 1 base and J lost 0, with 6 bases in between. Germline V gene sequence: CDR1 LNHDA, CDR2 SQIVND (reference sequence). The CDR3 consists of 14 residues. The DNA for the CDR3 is TGTGCCAGTAGTATAGGGACGGTGAACACTGAAGCTTTCTTT. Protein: CASSIGTVNTEAFF.